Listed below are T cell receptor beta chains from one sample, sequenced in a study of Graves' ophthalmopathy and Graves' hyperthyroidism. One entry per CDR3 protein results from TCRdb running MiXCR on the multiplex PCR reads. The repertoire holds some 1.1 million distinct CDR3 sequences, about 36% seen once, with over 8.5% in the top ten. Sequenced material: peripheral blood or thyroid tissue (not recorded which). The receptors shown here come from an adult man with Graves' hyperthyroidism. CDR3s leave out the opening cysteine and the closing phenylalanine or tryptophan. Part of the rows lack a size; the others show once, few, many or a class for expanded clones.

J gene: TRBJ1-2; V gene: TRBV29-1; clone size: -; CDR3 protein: SVQTAGSGNT
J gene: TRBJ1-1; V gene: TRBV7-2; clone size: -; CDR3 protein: ASSLSGRSSTEAF
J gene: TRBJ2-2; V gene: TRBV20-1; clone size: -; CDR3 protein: SARNAQNTGELF
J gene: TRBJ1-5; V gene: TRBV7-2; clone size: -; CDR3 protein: ASSAPLGTGYEH
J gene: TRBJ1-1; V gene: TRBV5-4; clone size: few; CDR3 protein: ASSLFGGMNTEAF
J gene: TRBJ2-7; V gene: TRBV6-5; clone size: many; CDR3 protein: ASREGQYEQY
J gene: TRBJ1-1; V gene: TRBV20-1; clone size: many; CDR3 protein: SARSDRGNTEAF
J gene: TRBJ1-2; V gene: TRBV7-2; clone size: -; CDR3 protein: ASSPYEGGGYT
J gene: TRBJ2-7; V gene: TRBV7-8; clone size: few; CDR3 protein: ASSLDGGRANEQY
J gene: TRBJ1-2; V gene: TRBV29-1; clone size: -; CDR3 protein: SDLGQGASYT
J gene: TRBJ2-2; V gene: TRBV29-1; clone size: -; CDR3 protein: SLFGQANTGELF
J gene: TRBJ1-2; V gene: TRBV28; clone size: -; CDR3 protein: ASTGLYGYT
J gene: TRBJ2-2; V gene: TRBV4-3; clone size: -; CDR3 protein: ASSQVGGRSGELF
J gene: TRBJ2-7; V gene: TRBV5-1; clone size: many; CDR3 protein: ASSSPGTVSSYEQY
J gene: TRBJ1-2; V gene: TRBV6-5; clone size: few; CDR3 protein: ASLARAARFSYT
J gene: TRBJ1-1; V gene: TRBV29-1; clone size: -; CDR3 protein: SRYGTMNTEAF
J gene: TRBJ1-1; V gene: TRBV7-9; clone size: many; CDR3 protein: ASSLPRGRMNTEAF
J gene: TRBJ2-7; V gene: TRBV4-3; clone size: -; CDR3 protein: ASSQDGEGTPSYEQY
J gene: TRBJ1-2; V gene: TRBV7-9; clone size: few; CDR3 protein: ASSSLPGTGFYGYT
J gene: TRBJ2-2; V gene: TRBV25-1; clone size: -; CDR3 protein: ASSGLAGGPVTGELF
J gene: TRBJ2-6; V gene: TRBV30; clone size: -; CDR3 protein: AWSVLGARSGANVLT
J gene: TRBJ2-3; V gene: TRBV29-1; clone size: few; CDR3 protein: SVWHLTDTQY
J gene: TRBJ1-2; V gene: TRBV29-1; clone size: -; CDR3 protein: SVVQGATEDGYT
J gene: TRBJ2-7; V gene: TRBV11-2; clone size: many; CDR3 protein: ASSLDLTWPGQY
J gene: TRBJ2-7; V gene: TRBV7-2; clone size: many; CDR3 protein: ASTPAGTTSYEQY
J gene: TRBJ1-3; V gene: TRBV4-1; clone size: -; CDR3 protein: ASSPTSRNTIY
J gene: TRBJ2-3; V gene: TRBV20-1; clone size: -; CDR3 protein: SAAHTLGADTDTQY